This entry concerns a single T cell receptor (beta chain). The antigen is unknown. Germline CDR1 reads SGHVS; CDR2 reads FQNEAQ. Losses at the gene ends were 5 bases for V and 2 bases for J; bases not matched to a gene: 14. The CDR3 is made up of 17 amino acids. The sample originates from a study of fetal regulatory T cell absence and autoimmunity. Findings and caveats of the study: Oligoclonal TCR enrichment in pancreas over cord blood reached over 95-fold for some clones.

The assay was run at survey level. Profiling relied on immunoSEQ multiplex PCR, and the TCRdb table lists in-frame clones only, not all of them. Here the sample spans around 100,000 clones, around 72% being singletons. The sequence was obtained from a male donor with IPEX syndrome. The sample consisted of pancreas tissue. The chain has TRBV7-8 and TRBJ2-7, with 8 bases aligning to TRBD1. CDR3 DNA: TGTGCCAGCAGCCCGGGACTGTGCCGGGACAGGACCTACGAGCAGTACTTC. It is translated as CASSPGLCRDRTYEQYF.